Here is one T cell receptor beta chain with its context. The antigen is unknown. This specimen belongs to a study of vaccination and CD4 T cells after COVID-19. Study-wide context: Four females and six males made up the convalescents, two of whom were Hispanic. Cells were stimulated with overlapping spike peptide pools from SARS-CoV-2, HCoV-NL63, HCoV-OC43 and HCoV-229E.

Losses at the gene ends were 3 bases for V and 3 bases for J; bases not matched to a gene: 7. CDR3 length: 16 residues. Stated treatment: roughly 10-day PBMC culture with coronavirus spike peptide pools or control peptides (ViraFEST assay). PBMC cultures, at 1.5 million to 2.5 million cells per well, received 7.5 to 10 IU/ml IL-2 and roughly 9 ug/ml peptide pools. With 10 days of culture completed, CD4+ T cells were isolated by negative selection. Cultured CD4+ T cell DNA was sequenced using the Oncomine TCR Beta short-read assay. TCRdb redid the calling of the PCR reads with MiXCR, one entry per CDR3 protein. The sample records around 26,000 distinct CDR3 sequences, 50% to 65% being singletons.

This specimen was CD4+ T cells from blood, cultured in vitro, taken before SARS-CoV-2 vaccination. The chain has TRBV12-3 or TRBV12-4 and TRBJ2-7; 11 bases are shared with TRBD1. The receptor was isolated from a human donor who received a COVID-19 vaccine. CDR3 nucleotide sequence: TGTGCCAGCAGTTTGGTGACCGGGACAGGGGGCTACGAGCAGTACTTC. Translated: CASSLVTGTGGYEQYF.